This is a list of T cell receptor beta chains from one sample in a study of spatial heterogeneity in lung cancer. TCRdb ran MiXCR on the 5' RACE reads and lists one entry per CDR3 protein. This table holds roughly 100,000 distinct CDR3 sequences, about 9.4% found once. The source material was PBMCs, sampled at surgery. Receptors originate from a male donor with early-stage non-small cell lung cancer. Both conserved end residues are part of each CDR3. A D gene is named only where the DNA matches it firmly. The listing skips clone size in some rows; elsewhere it reads once, few, many or a size class.

clone size: many; J gene: TRBJ2-3; V gene: TRBV4-2; D gene: -; CDR3 DNA: TGTGCCAGCAGCCAAGCCACAGATACGCAGTATTTT; CDR3 protein: CASSQATDTQYF
clone size: many; J gene: TRBJ2-3; V gene: TRBV7-9; D gene: -; CDR3 DNA: TGTGCCAGCAGCCAATCCGGGGCCCCCACAGGAACGCAGTATTTT; CDR3 protein: CASSQSGAPTGTQYF
clone size: -; J gene: TRBJ1-1; V gene: TRBV5-1; D gene: -; CDR3 DNA: TGCGCCAGCAGGCCCGGGACGGAGAACACTGAAGCTTTCTTT; CDR3 protein: CASRPGTENTEAFF
clone size: few; J gene: TRBJ2-3; V gene: TRBV6-1; D gene: -; CDR3 DNA: TGTGCCAGCGTCGCTTCCGGAGGCACAGATACGCAGTATTTT; CDR3 protein: CASVASGGTDTQYF
clone size: few; J gene: TRBJ2-7; V gene: TRBV5-5; D gene: TRBD1; CDR3 DNA: TGTGCCAGCAGCTTGTTCAGGGGGCATGACGAGCAGTACTTC; CDR3 protein: CASSLFRGHDEQYF
clone size: few; J gene: TRBJ2-2; V gene: TRBV11-2; D gene: -; CDR3 DNA: TGTGCCAGCAGCGCGACGTGGGGTAGCACCAACACCGGGGAGCTGTTTTTT; CDR3 protein: CASSATWGSTNTGELFF
clone size: few; J gene: TRBJ1-1; V gene: TRBV5-1; D gene: -; CDR3 DNA: TGCGCCAGCAGCTTGGAGGCGGCTGGCACTGAAGCTTTCTTT; CDR3 protein: CASSLEAAGTEAFF
clone size: -; J gene: TRBJ1-1; V gene: TRBV20-1; D gene: -; CDR3 DNA: TGCAGTGCTAGGGACACCCACACTGAAGCTTTCTTT; CDR3 protein: CSARDTHTEAFF
clone size: -; J gene: TRBJ2-3; V gene: TRBV3-1; D gene: TRBD2; CDR3 DNA: TGTGCCAGCAGCCCGGGACTAGCGGGACAAGATACGCAGTATTTT; CDR3 protein: CASSPGLAGQDTQYF
clone size: many; J gene: TRBJ2-3; V gene: TRBV5-1; D gene: -; CDR3 DNA: TGCGCCAGCAGCTTGCGGGATACGCAGTATTTT; CDR3 protein: CASSLRDTQYF
clone size: -; J gene: TRBJ2-3; V gene: TRBV5-1; D gene: -; CDR3 DNA: TGCGCCAGCAGCTTTCTCTCGAACAGCGAAGATACGCAGTATTTT; CDR3 protein: CASSFLSNSEDTQYF
clone size: few; J gene: TRBJ2-2; V gene: TRBV7-2; D gene: -; CDR3 DNA: TGTGCCAGCAGCTTAGGCGGGGGCCGAGTGACCGCAGGGGAGCTGTTTTTT; CDR3 protein: CASSLGGGRVTAGELFF
clone size: many; J gene: TRBJ2-3; V gene: TRBV29-1; D gene: TRBD2; CDR3 DNA: TGCAGCTCCCGGGGTAGCGGGGTTGGGGCAGATACGCAGTATTTT; CDR3 protein: CSSRGSGVGADTQYF
clone size: few; J gene: TRBJ2-4; V gene: TRBV6-1; D gene: -; CDR3 DNA: TGTGCCAGCAGTGAAGGTGAAATTCAGTACTTC; CDR3 protein: CASSEGEIQYF
clone size: many; J gene: TRBJ2-7; V gene: TRBV6-2/TRBV6-3; D gene: -; CDR3 DNA: TGTGCCAGCTCACCGCGGGACAATCAGCAGTACTTC; CDR3 protein: CASSPRDNQQYF
clone size: many; J gene: TRBJ2-6; V gene: TRBV6-2/TRBV6-3; D gene: -; CDR3 DNA: TGTGCCGGCCAGGGAGGGGGAACCGCTGGGGCCAACGTCCTGACTTTC; CDR3 protein: CAGQGGGTAGANVLTF
clone size: few; J gene: TRBJ1-2; V gene: TRBV5-4; D gene: -; CDR3 DNA: TGTGCCAGCAGCTTGGTGGCTCAGGGGTTCCACTATGGCTACACCTTC; CDR3 protein: CASSLVAQGFHYGYTF
clone size: many; J gene: TRBJ2-4; V gene: TRBV19; D gene: TRBD1; CDR3 DNA: TGTGCCAGTAGTATCCGGGACAGCAAAAACATTCAGTACTTC; CDR3 protein: CASSIRDSKNIQYF
clone size: many; J gene: TRBJ2-7; V gene: TRBV20-1; D gene: -; CDR3 DNA: TGCAGTGCTGAGAGGGGCAGGACGGGGGAGCAGTACTTC; CDR3 protein: CSAERGRTGEQYF
clone size: many; J gene: TRBJ2-2; V gene: TRBV5-1; D gene: TRBD2; CDR3 DNA: TGCGCCAGCAGCCCGGGACTAGCGGGAGGCACCGGGGAGCTGTTTTTT; CDR3 protein: CASSPGLAGGTGELFF
clone size: few; J gene: TRBJ2-2; V gene: TRBV19; D gene: -; CDR3 DNA: TGTGCCAGTAGTAACCAGCGCGCCGGGGAGCTGTTTTTT; CDR3 protein: CASSNQRAGELFF
clone size: -; J gene: TRBJ2-2; V gene: TRBV5-1; D gene: -; CDR3 DNA: TGCGCCAGCAGCTCTGGCGGGGTGAACACCGGGGAGCTGTTTTTT; CDR3 protein: CASSSGGVNTGELFF
clone size: many; J gene: TRBJ2-1; V gene: TRBV19; D gene: TRBD1; CDR3 DNA: TGTGCCAGTAGCCCCGGACAGGGCAATGAGCAGTTCTTC; CDR3 protein: CASSPGQGNEQFF
clone size: many; J gene: TRBJ1-1; V gene: TRBV5-1; D gene: -; CDR3 DNA: TGCGCCAGCAGCTTGGGACAGCAGAACACTGAAGCTTTCTTT; CDR3 protein: CASSLGQQNTEAFF
clone size: few; J gene: TRBJ2-7; V gene: TRBV15; D gene: TRBD2; CDR3 DNA: TGTGCCACCAGCAGACGGGGACTAGGCTACGAGCAGTACTTC; CDR3 protein: CATSRRGLGYEQYF
clone size: few; J gene: TRBJ2-7; V gene: TRBV30; D gene: -; CDR3 DNA: TGTGCCTGGAGCTCACGCCAGGGGTACGAGCAGTACTTC; CDR3 protein: CAWSSRQGYEQYF
clone size: -; J gene: TRBJ2-1; V gene: TRBV11-2; D gene: -; CDR3 DNA: TGTGCCAGCAGCTTTCCCAGGGCAGATGAGCAGTTCTTC; CDR3 protein: CASSFPRADEQFF
clone size: -; J gene: TRBJ1-2; V gene: TRBV12-3/TRBV12-4; D gene: TRBD1; CDR3 DNA: TGTGCCAGCAGCCTAGACAGGGAGCGCGGCTACACCTTC; CDR3 protein: CASSLDRERGYTF
clone size: few; J gene: TRBJ2-1; V gene: TRBV5-6; D gene: -; CDR3 DNA: TGTGCCAGCAGCTTGAGGGGACGGGGGCCGGGAAATGAGCAGTTCTTC; CDR3 protein: CASSLRGRGPGNEQFF
clone size: -; J gene: TRBJ2-3; V gene: TRBV18; D gene: -; CDR3 DNA: TGTGCCAGCTCTCCCAGAGCAGATACGCAGTATTTT; CDR3 protein: CASSPRADTQYF
clone size: -; J gene: TRBJ1-6; V gene: TRBV20-1; D gene: -; CDR3 DNA: TGCAGTGCTAGAATGGGCTCACCCCTCCACTTT; CDR3 protein: CSARMGSPLHF
clone size: medium-sized; J gene: TRBJ1-2; V gene: TRBV10-3; D gene: -; CDR3 DNA: TGTGCCATCAGGGACCCAGGGGCAAACTATGGCTACACCTTC; CDR3 protein: CAIRDPGANYGYTF
clone size: many; J gene: TRBJ2-1; V gene: TRBV5-1; D gene: -; CDR3 DNA: TGCGCCAGCAGCGCCCAGAGCAATGAGCAGTTCTTC; CDR3 protein: CASSAQSNEQFF
clone size: few; J gene: TRBJ1-1; V gene: TRBV18; D gene: -; CDR3 DNA: TGTGCCAGCTCACCGACAGCGAACACTGAAGCTTTCTTT; CDR3 protein: CASSPTANTEAFF
clone size: -; J gene: TRBJ2-5; V gene: TRBV19; D gene: -; CDR3 DNA: TGTGCCAGTAGTAAGTCGGGGGAGACCCAGTACTTC; CDR3 protein: CASSKSGETQYF
clone size: many; J gene: TRBJ2-7; V gene: TRBV29-1; D gene: TRBD1; CDR3 DNA: TGCAGCGTACACCCGGGACAGGGGGACGAGCAGTACTTC; CDR3 protein: CSVHPGQGDEQYF
clone size: few; J gene: TRBJ1-4; V gene: TRBV7-2; D gene: TRBD1; CDR3 DNA: TGTGCCAGCAGCATAAAGGGACAGGAAGGGGGAAAACTGTTTTTT; CDR3 protein: CASSIKGQEGGKLFF
clone size: many; J gene: TRBJ1-5; V gene: TRBV5-5; D gene: -; CDR3 DNA: TGTGCCAGCAGCCCAACAGGTTTCCAGCCCCAGCATTTT; CDR3 protein: CASSPTGFQPQHF
clone size: many; J gene: TRBJ2-7; V gene: TRBV4-2; D gene: -; CDR3 DNA: TGTGCCAGCAGCCAAGGACAAGACTCCTACGAGCAGTACTTC; CDR3 protein: CASSQGQDSYEQYF
clone size: many; J gene: TRBJ2-7; V gene: TRBV11-2; D gene: -; CDR3 DNA: TGTGCCAGCAGCTTGAGTCCCTACGAGCAGTACTTC; CDR3 protein: CASSLSPYEQYF
clone size: -; J gene: TRBJ2-7; V gene: TRBV20-1; D gene: -; CDR3 DNA: TGCAGTAGAGCCAGCTCCTACGAGCAGTACTTC; CDR3 protein: CSRASSYEQYF
clone size: -; J gene: TRBJ2-1; V gene: TRBV27; D gene: -; CDR3 DNA: TGTGCCAGCAGTTTAGTCGGCAGGATCAATGAGCAGTTCTTC; CDR3 protein: CASSLVGRINEQFF
clone size: -; J gene: TRBJ2-4; V gene: TRBV9; D gene: TRBD1; CDR3 DNA: TGTGCCAGCAGCACTACAGGGGTTGGGAACATTCAGTACTTC; CDR3 protein: CASSTTGVGNIQYF
clone size: -; J gene: TRBJ2-5; V gene: TRBV24-1; D gene: TRBD1; CDR3 DNA: TGTGCCACCAGTGATTCAGCGACAGGGGAGACCCAGTACTTC; CDR3 protein: CATSDSATGETQYF
clone size: -; J gene: TRBJ2-7; V gene: TRBV20-1; D gene: -; CDR3 DNA: TGCAGTGCTTCCCCGGGACCGGGGTCCTACGAGCAGTACTTC; CDR3 protein: CSASPGPGSYEQYF
clone size: -; J gene: TRBJ1-3; V gene: TRBV5-1; D gene: TRBD1; CDR3 DNA: TGCGCCAGCAGCTTGCCTACAGGGGGCCGACAGAACACCATATATTTT; CDR3 protein: CASSLPTGGRQNTIYF
clone size: -; J gene: TRBJ2-3; V gene: TRBV5-4; D gene: -; CDR3 DNA: TGTGCCAGCAGTCCCCCTGGGAGTCTTCCCACAGATACGCAGTATTTT; CDR3 protein: CASSPPGSLPTDTQYF
clone size: few; J gene: TRBJ2-2; V gene: TRBV6-2/TRBV6-3; D gene: TRBD1; CDR3 DNA: TGTGCCAGCAGTTCCCCGCCCGGACAGGGGGTTACCCGTACCGGGGAGCTGTTTTTT; CDR3 protein: CASSSPPGQGVTRTGELFF
clone size: few; J gene: TRBJ2-7; V gene: TRBV2; D gene: -; CDR3 DNA: TGTGCCAGCCGCGACGGACGGCTTTACGAGCAGTACTTC; CDR3 protein: CASRDGRLYEQYF
clone size: -; J gene: TRBJ2-7; V gene: TRBV29-1; D gene: TRBD1; CDR3 DNA: TGCAGCGTTGTTACAGGGGGTATCTACGAGCAGTACTTC; CDR3 protein: CSVVTGGIYEQYF
clone size: many; J gene: TRBJ2-5; V gene: TRBV11-2; D gene: -; CDR3 DNA: TGTGCCAGCAGCTTAGATTGGCGTCAGAGGCAAGAGACCCAGTACTTC; CDR3 protein: CASSLDWRQRQETQYF
clone size: many; J gene: TRBJ1-5; V gene: TRBV2; D gene: -; CDR3 DNA: TGTGCCAGCAGTGAGGGGGCGGGGGATCAGCCCCAGCATTTT; CDR3 protein: CASSEGAGDQPQHF
clone size: -; J gene: TRBJ1-4; V gene: TRBV12-3/TRBV12-4; D gene: -; CDR3 DNA: TGTGCCAGCAGTCAGCCGGGGGGGCCCAGTGAAAAACTGTTTTTT; CDR3 protein: CASSQPGGPSEKLFF
clone size: once; J gene: TRBJ2-5; V gene: TRBV6-9; D gene: -; CDR3 DNA: TGTGCCAGCAGTTGCGGGACAGCCGGACAAGAGACCCAGTACTTC; CDR3 protein: CASSCGTAGQETQYF
clone size: few; J gene: TRBJ2-3; V gene: TRBV7-8; D gene: -; CDR3 DNA: TGTGCCAGCAGCTTAGGGAGACTCACAGATACGCAGTATTTT; CDR3 protein: CASSLGRLTDTQYF
clone size: few; J gene: TRBJ1-6; V gene: TRBV3-1; D gene: -; CDR3 DNA: TGTGCCAGCAGCCAAGGGGGCTCCTATAATTCACCCCTCCACTTT; CDR3 protein: CASSQGGSYNSPLHF
clone size: -; J gene: TRBJ2-7; V gene: TRBV29-1; D gene: -; CDR3 DNA: TGCAGCGTTGAAGTTGGGAATGGGTACGAGCAGTACTTC; CDR3 protein: CSVEVGNGYEQYF
clone size: few; J gene: TRBJ2-1; V gene: TRBV5-1; D gene: -; CDR3 DNA: TGCGCCAGCCGTTTCACGACAGGCTTCCAACGAGGGTCCTACAATGAGCAGTTCTTC; CDR3 protein: CASRFTTGFQRGSYNEQFF
clone size: many; J gene: TRBJ2-3; V gene: TRBV5-4; D gene: TRBD2; CDR3 DNA: TGTGCCAGCAGCTTACCGGGACTAAAGATAGATACGCAGTATTTT; CDR3 protein: CASSLPGLKIDTQYF